The 5 T cell receptor beta chains given below trace back to one sample, sequenced in a study of T cell changes during pregnancy in multiple sclerosis. The protocol was immunoSEQ multiplex PCR, while the TCRdb copy is restricted to in-frame clones and leaves out a portion. In the table there are tens of thousands of clones, 85% to 95% of which are singletons. Material: CD4+ T cells from peripheral blood mononuclear cells, obtained in the second trimester of pregnancy. The origin of the receptors is a female donor with multiple sclerosis, enrolled in a pregnancy study.

The genes are TRBV7-9 and TRBJ2-3; 7 bases are shared with TRBD2. This CDR3 is built from 16 residues. V gave up 3 bases and J gave up 2 bases; unmatched junction bases: 8. Germline V gene lookup returns CDR1 SEHNR and CDR2 FQNEAQ (reference sequence). Here the CDR3 reads CASSFGGGALTDTQYF. Written as DNA, the CDR3 is TGTGCCAGCAGCTTCGGCGGGGGAGCACTCACAGATACGCAGTATTTT.

The chain employs TRBV7-8 and TRBJ1-1; the D is unclear. CDR3 length: 15 residues. Germline V gene sequence: CDR1 SGHVS, CDR2 FQNEAQ. Between the trimmed V and J ends, which lost 1 base and 5 bases, there was a span of 14 bases. The CDR3 nucleotides are TGTGCCAGCAGCTTAGGGGTGCGGAGGTTAACTGAAGCTTTCTTT. Protein product: CASSLGVRRLTEAFF.

This sequence joins TRBV6-1 and TRBJ1-2; 10 bases match TRBD1. Germline assignment: CDR1 MNHNS and CDR2 SASEGT. The CDR3 consists of 11 residues. Trimming at V came to 8 bases and at J to 7 bases, leaving 1 base not matched to a gene. The CDR3 is CASRDRGGYTF. The CDR3 DNA reads as TGTGCCAGCCGGGACAGGGGTGGCTACACCTTC.

This sequence joins TRBV27 and TRBJ2-2; D unresolved. CDR3 size: 17 residues. Looked up from germline, CDR1 is MNHEY and CDR2 is SMNVEV (reference sequence). Trimming took 1 base from V and 0 from J, leaving 12 bases between them. The CDR3 region is CASSLFPTYANTGELFF. CDR3 bases: TGTGCCAGCAGTTTATTCCCCACATACGCGAACACCGGGGAGCTGTTTTTT.

The V and J genes are TRBV5-5 and TRBJ1-1, with 12 bases lining up with TRBD1. The CDR3 runs to 16 residues. Germline V gives CDR1 SGHKS, CDR2 YYEKEE (reference sequence). The V segment lost 4 bases and the J segment 6 bases; nucleotides outside the gene matches: 10. Here the CDR3 reads CASSVGPGTGGSEAFF. The CDR3 bases are TGTGCCAGCAGCGTGGGACCCGGGACAGGGGGCTCTGAAGCTTTCTTT.